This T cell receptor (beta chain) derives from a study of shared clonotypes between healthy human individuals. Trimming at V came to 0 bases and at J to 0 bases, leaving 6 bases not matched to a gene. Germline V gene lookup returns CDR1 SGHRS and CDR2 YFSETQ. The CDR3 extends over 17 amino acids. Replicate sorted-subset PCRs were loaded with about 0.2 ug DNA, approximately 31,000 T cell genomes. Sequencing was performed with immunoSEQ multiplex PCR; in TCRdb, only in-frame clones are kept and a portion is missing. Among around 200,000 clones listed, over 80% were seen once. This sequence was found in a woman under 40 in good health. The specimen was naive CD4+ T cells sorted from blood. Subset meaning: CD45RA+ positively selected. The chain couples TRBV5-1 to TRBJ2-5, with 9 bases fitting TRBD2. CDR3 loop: CASSLGLRTSDQETQYF. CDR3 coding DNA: TGCGCCAGCAGCTTGGGGCTCCGGACTAGCGACCAAGAGACCCAGTACTTC.